This T cell receptor (beta chain) stems from a study of early stage breast cancer tumors. Blood replicates held 0.5 ug DNA, tumor or normal breast roughly 1.5 ug, two each. TCRdb's copy holds only in-frame clones and misses some; the assay was immunoSEQ multiplex PCR. The sample contains about 50,000 clones, about three quarters of which appear only once. The germline V gene encodes CDR1 MNHEY and CDR2 SVGAGI. The CDR3 is 15 amino acids. V trimming: 6 bases; J trimming: 12 bases; junction bases outside the gene matches: 13. V usage is TRBV6-5 and J usage is TRBJ1-4; 10 bases agree with TRBD1. The sequence came from a person aged 30 to 39 with breast cancer. Material for sequencing was blood. The CDR3 nucleotides are TGTGCCAGCAGCTCGGGCCCCGACAGGGGGCAAGAACTGTTTTTT. Protein: CASSSGPDRGQELFF.